This TCR beta chain emerged from a study of early T cells in non-severe SARS-CoV-2 infection. For the study at large: The input, bulk RNA from unsorted whole blood, was sequenced, and chains were unpaired.

V shed 3 bases and J shed 3 bases, with 6 bases lying between them. The CDR3 is made up of 12 amino acids. Unique molecular identifiers were added to individual cDNA molecules. Each CDR3 protein gets one entry after TCRdb re-called the 5' RACE reads with MiXCR. The sample records approximately 40,000 distinct CDR3 sequences, approximately 10% being singletons. This clonotype showed up many times. What it binds is not known. Findings of the study overall: The matching step, a VDJdb search, favored anti-spike CD8 responses and missed private and CD4 specificities.

This sequence was found in an adult who was a healthcare worker with PCR-confirmed SARS-CoV-2 infection or an uninfected control (not recorded which). The sequenced sample consisted of whole blood. The chain is built from TRBV12-3 or TRBV12-4 and TRBJ2-7; no clear D gene. The CDR3 sequence is CASSFGYYEQYF. The CDR3 coding sequence is TGTGCCAGCAGTTTTGGGTACTACGAGCAGTACTTC.